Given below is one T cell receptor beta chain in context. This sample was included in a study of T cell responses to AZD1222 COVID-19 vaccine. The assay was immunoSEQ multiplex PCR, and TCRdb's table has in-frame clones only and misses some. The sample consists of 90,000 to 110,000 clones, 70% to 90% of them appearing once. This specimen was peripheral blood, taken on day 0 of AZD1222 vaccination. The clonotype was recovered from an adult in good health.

CDR3 loop: CATSVSPGQGGGYTF. CDR3 DNA: TGTGCCACCAGTGTTTCCCCGGGACAGGGAGGAGGCTACACCTTC. The chain joins TRBV24-1 to TRBJ1-2, with 9 nucleotides matching TRBD1. This CDR3 comprises 15 residues. With 5 bases clipped from V and 8 bases from J, the junction kept 11 bases outside the gene matches. Germline V gene lookup returns CDR1 KGHDR and CDR2 SFDVKD.